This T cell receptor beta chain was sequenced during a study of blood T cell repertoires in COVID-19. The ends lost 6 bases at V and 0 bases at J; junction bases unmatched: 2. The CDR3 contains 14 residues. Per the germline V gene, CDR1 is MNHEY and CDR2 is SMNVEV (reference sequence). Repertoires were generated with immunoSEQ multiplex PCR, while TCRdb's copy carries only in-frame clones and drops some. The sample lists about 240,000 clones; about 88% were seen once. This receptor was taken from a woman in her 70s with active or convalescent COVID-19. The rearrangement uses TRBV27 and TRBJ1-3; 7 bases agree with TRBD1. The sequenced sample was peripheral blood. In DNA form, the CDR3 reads TGTGCCAGCAGGCGGACAGGCTCTGGAAACACCATATATTTT. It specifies CASRRTGSGNTIYF.